These 8 T cell receptor beta chains share one sample of origin, sequenced in a study of T cells after somatic rescue of genetic block. The data were produced by immunoSEQ multiplex PCR, yet TCRdb's version contains in-frame clones alone and is incomplete. The table records around 52,000 clones, 90% to 97% of them present only once. Sequenced sample: peripheral blood mononuclear cells (PBMCs). Receptors were obtained from a child younger than two.

The DNA of the CDR3 is TGCGCCAGCTCACCCCCGAACACCGGGGAGCTGTTTTTT. Amino acid sequence: CASSPPNTGELFF. The chain is built from TRBV5-1 and TRBJ2-2; unclear D gene. CDR1 is SGHRS and CDR2 is YFSETQ in the germline V gene. CDR3 length: 13 residues. The germline V and J ends were trimmed by 7 bases and 0 bases, with 7 bases remaining between them.

The genes are TRBV11-2 and TRBJ2-7; a possible D gene is TRBD2 (5 bases). CDR3 size: 12 residues. V gave up 6 bases and J gave up 6 bases, with 12 bases separating them. Germline assignment: CDR1 SGHAT and CDR2 FQNNGV. The CDR3 protein is CASSLGRGEQYF. The CDR3 DNA follows: TGTGCCAGCAGTCTTGGCCGGGGCGAGCAGTACTTC.

The chain employs TRBV6-1 and TRBJ2-1; tentative D call: TRBD1 (5 bases). CDR1 is MNHNS, CDR2 SASEGT, per germline. With 6 bases removed from V and 9 bases from J, the gap between germline ends came to 9 bases. The CDR3 is made up of 11 amino acids. CDR3 nucleotides: TGTGCCAGCAGCATTAGGGGTGAGCAGTTCTTC. Its protein product is CASSIRGEQFF.

This clone showed up just once. The genes are TRBV21-1 and TRBJ2-7; the table names TRBD1, a call not compared with the DNA. TRBV21-1 is a recognized pseudogene. The length of the CDR3 is 16 residues. The CDR3 DNA sequence: TGTGCCAGCAGCAAATCGACCGGGACAGGGGTATACGAGCAGTACTTC. Its protein product is CASSKSTGTGVYEQYF.

V gene TRBV2 combines with J gene TRBJ2-4; 13 positions agree with TRBD2. This CDR3 has 20 residues. The germline gives CDR1 SNHLY, CDR2 FYNNEI. Trimming cost V 0 bases and J 1 base; bases outside gene matches: 9. CDR3 nucleotide sequence: TGTGCCAGCAGTGAAGCATCAGGACTAGCGGGAGTCGGGGCCAAAAACATTCAGTACTTC. It translates to CASSEASGLAGVGAKNIQYF.

This chain joins TRBV20-1 and TRBJ2-3; no reliable D call. Germline values: CDR1 DFQATT, CDR2 SNEGSKA (reference sequence). CDR3 size: 11 residues. V lost 6 bases, J lost 4 bases, and 8 bases lay in between. CDR3 region: CSASSPDTQYF. The CDR3 DNA sequence: TGCAGTGCCAGCTCCCCAGATACGCAGTATTTT.

This chain uses TRBV4-1 with TRBJ1-5; D is unclear. Germline V lookup: CDR1 MGHRA, CDR2 YSYEKL. Deletions cut 3 bases from V and 6 bases from J, with 12 bases between. There are 14 residues in the CDR3. CDR3 sequence reads: CASSHAAEGQPQHF. The CDR3 DNA sequence: TGCGCCAGCAGCCATGCCGCAGAGGGTCAGCCCCAGCATTTT.

J is TRBJ2-7 and V is TRBV6-4; 10 bases line up with TRBD2. The length of the CDR3 is 15 residues. Germline loops: CDR1 MRHNA, CDR2 SNTAGT. Trimming took 5 bases from V and 3 from J; bases not matched to a gene: 7. The CDR3 region has the DNA TGTGCCAGCAGTCCAACCGCTAGCGGGGGCTACGAGCAGTACTTC. Its protein is CASSPTASGGYEQYF.